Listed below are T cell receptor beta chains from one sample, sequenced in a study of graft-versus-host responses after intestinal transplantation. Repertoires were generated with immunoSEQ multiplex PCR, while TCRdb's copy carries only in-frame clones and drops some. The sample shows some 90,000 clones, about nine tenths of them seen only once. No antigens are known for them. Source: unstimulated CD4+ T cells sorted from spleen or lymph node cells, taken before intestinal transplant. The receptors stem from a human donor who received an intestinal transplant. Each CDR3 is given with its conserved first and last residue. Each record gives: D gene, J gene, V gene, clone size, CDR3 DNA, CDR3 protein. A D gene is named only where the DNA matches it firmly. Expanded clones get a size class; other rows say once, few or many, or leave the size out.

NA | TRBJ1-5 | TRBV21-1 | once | TGTGCCAGCCTATCCGGGACTGATAATCAGCCCCAGCATTTT | CASLSGTDNQPQHF
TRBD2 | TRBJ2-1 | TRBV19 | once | TGTGCCAGTAGCCGGGACTACTTAAGTGAGCAGTTCTTC | CASSRDYLSEQFF
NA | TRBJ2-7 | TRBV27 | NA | TGTGCCAGCAGTTCCCCGGGTAGGGGGAGCGAGCAGTACTTC | CASSSPGRGSEQYF
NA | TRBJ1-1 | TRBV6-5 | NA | TGTGCCAGCAGACAACCTGAGCGGCCAAGTGAGGCTTTCTTT | CASRQPERPSEAFF
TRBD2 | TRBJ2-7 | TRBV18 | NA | TGTGCCAGCTCACGACCCCGGGAGGGCTCCTACGAGCAGTACTTC | CASSRPREGSYEQYF
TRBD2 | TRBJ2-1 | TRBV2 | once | TGTGCCAGCGGACTACTAGCGGCTTCCTACAATGAGCAGTTCTTC | CASGLLAASYNEQFF
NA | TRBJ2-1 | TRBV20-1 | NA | TGCAGTGCTGGAGGAGCCCGAGGGCAGTTCTTC | CSAGGARGQFF
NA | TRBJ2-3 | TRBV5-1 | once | TGCGCCAGCAGCTTGGGGGCGTCCTGGGGCACAGATACGCAGTATTTT | CASSLGASWGTDTQYF
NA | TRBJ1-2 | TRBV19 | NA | TGTGCCAGTAGCACCCCAGGGGCCGACTATGGCTACACCTTC | CASSTPGADYGYTF
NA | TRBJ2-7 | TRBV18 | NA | TGTGCCAGCTCGACCGACAGAAGATACGAGCAGTACTTC | CASSTDRRYEQYF
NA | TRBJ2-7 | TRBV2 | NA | TGTGCCAGCACCTCCAGGTTGAGCTACGAGCAGTACTTC | CASTSRLSYEQYF
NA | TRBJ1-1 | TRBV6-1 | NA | TGTGCCAGCAGACTACGGTTTGGCGCCACTGAAGCTTTCTTT | CASRLRFGATEAFF
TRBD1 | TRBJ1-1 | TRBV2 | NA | TGTGCCAGCAGATCGACAGGGGTGAACACTGAAGCTTTCTTT | CASRSTGVNTEAFF
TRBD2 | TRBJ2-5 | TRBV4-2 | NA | TGTGCCAGCAGCCCAATGGCGGGGGGGCCCCCTTACTTC | CASSPMAGGPPYF
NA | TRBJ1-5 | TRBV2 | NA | TGTGCCAGCAGTGGATCGGGGGGCAATCAGCCCCAGCATTTT | CASSGSGGNQPQHF
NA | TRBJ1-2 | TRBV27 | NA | TGTGCCAGCAGTCCCCTCGGGGGGTTCGATGGCTACACCTTC | CASSPLGGFDGYTF
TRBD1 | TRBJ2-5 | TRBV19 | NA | TGTGCCAGCGGGACAGGGGGGCCGGCGACCCAGTACTTC | CASGTGGPATQYF
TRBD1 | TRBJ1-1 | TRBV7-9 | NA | TGTGCCAGCAGCTCCCCATCGGGAGGGGGCAACACTGAAGCTTTCTTT | CASSSPSGGGNTEAFF
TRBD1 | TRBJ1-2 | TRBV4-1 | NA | TGCGCCAGCAGCCACTTACGACAGGGGTATGGCTACACCTTC | CASSHLRQGYGYTF
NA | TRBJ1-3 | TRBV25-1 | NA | TGTGCCAGCGCACCGTCGGGGGGCAGAAACACCATATATTTT | CASAPSGGRNTIYF
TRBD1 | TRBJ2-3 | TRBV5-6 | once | TGTGCCAGCAGCTTGGAAGGGGGCGTCACAGATACGCAGTATTTT | CASSLEGGVTDTQYF
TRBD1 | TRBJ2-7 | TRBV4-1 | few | TGCGCCAGCAGCCAAGGACAGGGGGCTCGGTACGAGCAGTACTTC | CASSQGQGARYEQYF
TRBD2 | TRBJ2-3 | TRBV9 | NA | TGTGCCAGCAGCGTAGCCCCTAGCGGGGATACGCAGTATTTT | CASSVAPSGDTQYF
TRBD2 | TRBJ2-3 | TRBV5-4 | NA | TGTGCCAGCAGCTCCAAGCGGGGGCCCACAGATACGCAGTATTTT | CASSSKRGPTDTQYF
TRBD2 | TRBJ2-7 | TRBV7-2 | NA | TGTGCCAGCAGCTTGGGGCCCGGGGGGGCCGCGCAGTACTTC | CASSLGPGGAAQYF
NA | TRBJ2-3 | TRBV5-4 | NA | TGTGCCAGCAGCCCGTGGACAGTCGGAGATACGCAGTATTTT | CASSPWTVGDTQYF
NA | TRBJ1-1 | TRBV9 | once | TGTGCCAGCAGCCAATTGCCCCGGGGGGGGACTGAAGCTTTCTTT | CASSQLPRGGTEAFF
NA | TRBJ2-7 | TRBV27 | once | TGTGCCAGCAGCTGGAGCAGGGTGGGCTACGAGCAGTACTTC | CASSWSRVGYEQYF
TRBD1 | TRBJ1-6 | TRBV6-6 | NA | TGTGCCAGCAGTTACCCCGGGACAGGGGGTGAATCACCCCTCCACTTT | CASSYPGTGGESPLHF
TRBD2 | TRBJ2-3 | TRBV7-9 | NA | TGTGCCAGCAGCTCCCGGGGAGCGGGACTCACAGATACGCAGTATTTT | CASSSRGAGLTDTQYF
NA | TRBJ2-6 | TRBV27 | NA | TGTGCCAGCAGTTCCGGGTCTGGGGCCAACGTCCTGACTTTC | CASSSGSGANVLTF
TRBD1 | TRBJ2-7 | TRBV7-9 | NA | TGTGCCAGCAGCTTATGGGACAGAGGCGAGCAGTACTTC | CASSLWDRGEQYF
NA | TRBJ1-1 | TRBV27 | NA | TGTGCCAGCAGGGAGTTGAGTCTGAACACTGAAGCTTTCTTT | CASRELSLNTEAFF
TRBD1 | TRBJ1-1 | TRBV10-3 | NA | TGTGCCATCAGTCCCGGGACAGGGTTGACTGAAGCTTTCTTT | CAISPGTGLTEAFF
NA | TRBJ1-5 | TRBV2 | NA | TGTGCCAGCAGTGTAGGGGGAAGGGATCAGCCCCAGCATTTT | CASSVGGRDQPQHF
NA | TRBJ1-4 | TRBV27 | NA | TGTGCCAGCAGTCCCGCGGGGGGGGCGCAGAAACTGTTTTTT | CASSPAGGAQKLFF
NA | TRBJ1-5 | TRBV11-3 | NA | TGTGCCAGCAGCTTAGTCCAGTTCAATCAGCCCCAGCATTTT | CASSLVQFNQPQHF
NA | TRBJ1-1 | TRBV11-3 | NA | TGTGCCAGCAGCGTCGGCGGTTCGAACACTGAAGCTTTCTTT | CASSVGGSNTEAFF
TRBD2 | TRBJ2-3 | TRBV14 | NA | TGTGCCAGCAGCCAAGTTAGGGTGAGCGGGGCGCAGTATTTT | CASSQVRVSGAQYF
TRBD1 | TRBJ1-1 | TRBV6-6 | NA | TGTGCCAGCAGCCTAGGACAGGGGGCCTTGAACACTGAAGCTTTCTTT | CASSLGQGALNTEAFF
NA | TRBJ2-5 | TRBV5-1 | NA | TGCGCCAGCAGCGCCGGAGGGTCCGAGACCCAGTACTTC | CASSAGGSETQYF
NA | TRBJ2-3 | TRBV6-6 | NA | TGTGCCAGCAGTTACGGAGGGCCCGTCACAGATACGCAGTATTTT | CASSYGGPVTDTQYF
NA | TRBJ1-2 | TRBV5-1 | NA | TGCGCCAGCAGCTTGACAGGGAGCAACTATGGCTACACCTTC | CASSLTGSNYGYTF
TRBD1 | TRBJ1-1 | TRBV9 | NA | TGTGCCAGCAGCGCAGGACAGGGGTTGGACACTGAAGCTTTCTTT | CASSAGQGLDTEAFF
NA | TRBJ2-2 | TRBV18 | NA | TGTGCCAGCTCCCGCGGGACAGACACCGGGGAGCTGTTTTTT | CASSRGTDTGELFF
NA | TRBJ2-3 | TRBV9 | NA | TGTGCCAGCGGACTGATGGCAGATACGCAGTATTTT | CASGLMADTQYF
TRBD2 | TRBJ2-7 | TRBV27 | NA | TGTGCCAGCAGTTTATACCTAGCGGGGTTGGGCGAGCAGTACTTC | CASSLYLAGLGEQYF
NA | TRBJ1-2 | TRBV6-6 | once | TGTGCCAGCAGTGCCCTCGGTTATGGCTACACCTTC | CASSALGYGYTF
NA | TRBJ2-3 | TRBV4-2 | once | TGTGCCAGCAGCCAAGACCCCTCGGGTGATACGCAGTATTTT | CASSQDPSGDTQYF
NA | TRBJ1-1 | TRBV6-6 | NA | TGTGCCAGCAGTAAGCTCGCGAACACTGAAGCTTTCTTT | CASSKLANTEAFF
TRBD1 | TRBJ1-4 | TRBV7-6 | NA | TGTGCCAGCAGCCTCCAAACGGGACAGGGAAATGAAAAACTGTTTTTT | CASSLQTGQGNEKLFF
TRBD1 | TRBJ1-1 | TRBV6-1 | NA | TGTGCCAGCAGGTCGGGACAGATGAACACTGAAGCTTTCTTT | CASRSGQMNTEAFF
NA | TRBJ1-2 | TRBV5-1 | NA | TGCGCCAGCAGCGTGACAGTTAACTATGGCTACACCTTC | CASSVTVNYGYTF
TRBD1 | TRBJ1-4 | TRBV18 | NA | TGTGCCAGCTCACTACAGGGGGCCCTTCAAGAAAAACTGTTTTTT | CASSLQGALQEKLFF
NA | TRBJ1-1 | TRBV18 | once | TGTGCCAGCTCACCGAACGTGGGGTTAAGGGGGACTGAAGCTTTCTTT | CASSPNVGLRGTEAFF
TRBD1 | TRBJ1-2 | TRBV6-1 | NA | TGTGCCAGCAGTGCCGCCGGGACAGGGATTTATGGCTACACCTTC | CASSAAGTGIYGYTF
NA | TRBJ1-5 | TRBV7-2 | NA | TGTGCCAGCAGCAAAAGCAGGGGTAGCAATCAGCCCCAGCATTTT | CASSKSRGSNQPQHF
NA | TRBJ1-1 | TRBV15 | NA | TGTGCCACCAGCAGAGGAGGAGGCCCCACGAACACTGAAGCTTTCTTT | CATSRGGGPTNTEAFF